Listed below are T cell receptor beta chains from one sample, sequenced in a study of OX40 agonist ivuxolimab in advanced cancers. Sequencing used immunoSEQ multiplex PCR; TCRdb keeps in-frame clones, though not all of them. The sample has 83,000 or so clones; 90% are singletons. The specimen was CD4+ or CD8+ T cells sorted from blood, collected in a trial of the OX40 agonist ivuxolimab. These receptor sequences come from an adult with an advanced solid tumor such as melanoma, head and neck, liver or kidney cancer. CDR3s include the opening cysteine and the closing phenylalanine or tryptophan. D genes are given only for firm matches. The size of a clone is reported for some rows only, either as once, few or many, or as a class for expanded clones.

CDR3aa: CASRYTKNYDTQYF; CDR3nt: TGCGCCAGCAGATACACTAAAAACTACGATACGCAGTATTTT; v_gene: TRBV5-1; abundance: NA; j_gene: TRBJ2-3; len: 14; d_gene: NA
CDR3aa: CASMYGSYEQYF; CDR3nt: TGTGCCAGCATGTACGGATCCTACGAGCAGTACTTC; v_gene: TRBV28; abundance: NA; j_gene: TRBJ2-7; len: 12; d_gene: NA
CDR3aa: CASSPGGGAGQYF; CDR3nt: TGTGCCAGCTCACCAGGTGGGGGCGCCGGGCAGTACTTC; v_gene: TRBV18; abundance: NA; j_gene: TRBJ2-7; len: 13; d_gene: NA
CDR3aa: CASSFISGGYNEQFF; CDR3nt: TGTGCCAGCAGCTTTATTAGCGGGGGATACAATGAGCAGTTCTTC; v_gene: TRBV13; abundance: NA; j_gene: TRBJ2-1; len: 15; d_gene: TRBD2
CDR3aa: CASRRDRGGTQYF; CDR3nt: TGTGCCAGCAGACGGGACAGGGGTGGTACGCAGTATTTT; v_gene: TRBV6-5; abundance: NA; j_gene: TRBJ2-3; len: 13; d_gene: TRBD1
CDR3aa: CASSLGPSGRADTQYF; CDR3nt: TGTGCCAGCAGCTTAGGACCTAGCGGGAGGGCCGATACGCAGTATTTT; v_gene: TRBV7-8; abundance: NA; j_gene: TRBJ2-3; len: 16; d_gene: TRBD2
CDR3aa: CASSLVAVEGYEQYF; CDR3nt: TGTGCCAGCAGCTTAGTTGCGGTTGAGGGTTACGAGCAGTACTTC; v_gene: TRBV7-2; abundance: NA; j_gene: TRBJ2-7; len: 15; d_gene: NA
CDR3aa: CASSRRGGSYQETQYF; CDR3nt: TGTGCCAGTAGTAGGAGGGGCGGGAGCTACCAAGAGACCCAGTACTTC; v_gene: TRBV19; abundance: NA; j_gene: TRBJ2-5; len: 16; d_gene: TRBD2
CDR3aa: CASSFGDSIYGYTF; CDR3nt: TGTGCCAGCAGCTTTGGGGATTCTATCTATGGCTACACCTTC; v_gene: TRBV7-2; abundance: NA; j_gene: TRBJ1-2; len: 14; d_gene: NA
CDR3aa: CASSPLGGGETQYF; CDR3nt: TGTGCTAGCAGCCCGCTAGGGGGAGGAGAGACCCAGTACTTC; v_gene: TRBV7-7; abundance: NA; j_gene: TRBJ2-5; len: 14; d_gene: NA
CDR3aa: CASSLVGPGATDTQYF; CDR3nt: TGTGCCAGCAGCTTAGTGGGGCCAGGGGCGACAGATACGCAGTATTTT; v_gene: TRBV11-2; abundance: NA; j_gene: TRBJ2-3; len: 16; d_gene: NA
CDR3aa: CASSLMKGGEQYF; CDR3nt: TGTGCCAGCAGCTTAATGAAGGGAGGTGAGCAGTACTTC; v_gene: TRBV7-3; abundance: NA; j_gene: TRBJ2-7; len: 13; d_gene: NA
CDR3aa: CASSQDPPGAFYYEQFF; CDR3nt: TGTGCCAGCAGCCAAGACCCCCCGGGAGCCTTCTACTATGAGCAGTTCTTC; v_gene: TRBV4-2; abundance: once; j_gene: TRBJ2-1; len: 17; d_gene: NA
CDR3aa: CASSPTDYTGELFF; CDR3nt: TGTGCCAGCAGCCCTACAGACTACACCGGGGAGCTGTTTTTT; v_gene: TRBV11-3; abundance: NA; j_gene: TRBJ2-2; len: 14; d_gene: NA
CDR3aa: CASGAGTNEKLFF; CDR3nt: TGTGCCAGCGGGGCGGGAACTAATGAAAAACTGTTTTTT; v_gene: TRBV5-5; abundance: NA; j_gene: TRBJ1-4; len: 13; d_gene: NA
CDR3aa: CASGVASGVYNEQFF; CDR3nt: TGTGCCAGCGGCGTAGCGAGCGGAGTCTACAATGAGCAGTTCTTC; v_gene: TRBV9; abundance: NA; j_gene: TRBJ2-1; len: 15; d_gene: NA
CDR3aa: CASSLKRESTGELFF; CDR3nt: TGTGCCAGCAGCTTAAAGCGGGAGAGTACCGGGGAGCTGTTTTTT; v_gene: TRBV7-9; abundance: NA; j_gene: TRBJ2-2; len: 15; d_gene: TRBD2
CDR3aa: CATHHHLGNTGELFF; CDR3nt: TGTGCCACCCACCACCATTTGGGGAACACCGGGGAGCTGTTTTTT; v_gene: TRBV19; abundance: once; j_gene: TRBJ2-2; len: 15; d_gene: NA
CDR3aa: CASSLFGTGANNEQFF; CDR3nt: TGTGCCAGCAGCTTATTTGGGACAGGGGCGAACAATGAGCAGTTCTTC; v_gene: TRBV7-2; abundance: NA; j_gene: TRBJ2-1; len: 16; d_gene: TRBD1
CDR3aa: CASSLSMGAGQVF; CDR3nt: TGTGCCAGCAGCTTATCAATGGGGGCGGGGCAGGTTTTT; v_gene: TRBV7-3; abundance: NA; j_gene: TRBJ2-2; len: 13; d_gene: NA
CDR3aa: CASSQVPSGRGIKETQYF; CDR3nt: TGTGCCAGCAGCCAAGTTCCTAGCGGGAGAGGTATTAAAGAGACCCAGTACTTC; v_gene: TRBV14; abundance: NA; j_gene: TRBJ2-5; len: 18; d_gene: TRBD2
CDR3aa: CASSPRTSPNVLTF; CDR3nt: TGTGCCAGCAGCCCGCGGACATCGCCCAACGTCCTGACTTTC; v_gene: TRBV7-8; abundance: NA; j_gene: TRBJ2-6; len: 14; d_gene: NA
CDR3aa: CATSRDPLQPQHF; CDR3nt: TGTGCCACCAGCAGGGATCCACTTCAGCCCCAGCATTTT; v_gene: TRBV15; abundance: NA; j_gene: TRBJ1-5; len: 13; d_gene: NA
CDR3aa: CASSRSNQPQHF; CDR3nt: TGTGCCAGCTCACGCTCGAATCAGCCCCAGCATTTT; v_gene: TRBV18; abundance: NA; j_gene: TRBJ1-5; len: 12; d_gene: NA
CDR3aa: CASSLKQGAYEQYF; CDR3nt: TGTGCCAGCAGCTTGAAACAGGGTGCCTACGAGCAGTACTTC; v_gene: TRBV5-4; abundance: NA; j_gene: TRBJ2-7; len: 14; d_gene: NA
CDR3aa: CASSVQGPQYF; CDR3nt: TGTGCCAGCAGTGTCCAGGGGCCCCAGTACTTC; v_gene: TRBV6-1; abundance: NA; j_gene: TRBJ2-5; len: 11; d_gene: NA
CDR3aa: CASSFAGSDTQYF; CDR3nt: TGTGCCAGCAGCTTTGCGGGATCAGATACGCAGTATTTT; v_gene: TRBV7-3; abundance: NA; j_gene: TRBJ2-3; len: 13; d_gene: NA
CDR3aa: CASGLETGAQQYF; CDR3nt: TGTGCTAGTGGTTTGGAGACAGGGGCACAGCAGTACTTC; v_gene: TRBV12-5; abundance: NA; j_gene: TRBJ2-7; len: 13; d_gene: TRBD1